Presented here are 21 T cell receptor beta chains from one specimen sequenced in a study of blood T cell repertoires in COVID-19. Data came from immunoSEQ multiplex PCR; TCRdb stores just in-frame clones and leaves some out. This table has 130,000 or so clones, about 91% appearing once. Input material: peripheral blood. The source of these receptors is a woman in her fifties or sixties with acute or convalescent COVID-19.

The genes are TRBV9 and TRBJ2-2, with 8 bases lining up with TRBD1. Per the germline V gene, CDR1 is SGDLS and CDR2 is YYNGEE. The junction had 5 bases not matched to a gene; V was cut back by 4 bases and J by 3 bases. The CDR3 covers 15 residues. CDR3 protein: CASSFLDRDTGELFF. The DNA for the CDR3 is TGTGCCAGCAGCTTCTTGGACAGGGACACCGGGGAGCTGTTTTTT.

The chain joins TRBV24-1 to TRBJ1-2; 11 bases fit TRBD1. The CDR3 contains 15 residues. Germline lookup yields CDR1 KGHDR and CDR2 SFDVKD. J gave up 7 bases and V 4 bases, and 7 bases lay outside the gene matches. The CDR3 sequence is CATSEAGTGGGGYTF. DNA of the CDR3: TGTGCCACCAGTGAGGCCGGGACAGGGGGAGGTGGCTACACCTTC.

In DNA form, the CDR3 reads TGTGCCAGCAGCTTCCGGGACAGGGGTGAAAAACTGTTTTTT. Amino acids: CASSFRDRGEKLFF. The rearrangement uses TRBV7-2 and TRBJ1-4, with TRBD1 identical over 10 bases. With V trimmed by 3 bases and J by 7 bases, 2 bases remained unmatched. This CDR3 region has 14 residues. The V gene's germline CDR1 is SGHTA and CDR2 FQGNSA.

The V gene is TRBV5-4, the J gene TRBJ1-1; 8 nucleotides line up with TRBD1. Looked up from germline, CDR1 is SGHNT and CDR2 is YYREEE (reference sequence). There are 14 residues in the CDR3. V gave up 3 bases and J gave up 4 bases; unmatched junction bases: 5. This chain's CDR3 is CASSSTGGGTEAFF. The CDR3 DNA reads as TGTGCCAGCAGCTCTACAGGGGGGGGCACTGAAGCTTTCTTT.

The gene calls are TRBV4-1 and TRBJ1-1; 8 nucleotides line up with TRBD1. Germline CDR1 and CDR2: MGHRA and YSYEKL. The ends lost 1 base at V and 6 bases at J; junction bases unmatched: 13. The CDR3 extends over 17 amino acids. CDR3 bases: TGCGCCAGCAGCCAAGGGACAGGGACGCAAAGAAACGCTGAAGCTTTCTTT. This sequence encodes CASSQGTGTQRNAEAFF.

V and J are TRBV5-1 and TRBJ1-1, with 8 bases that match TRBD1. The CDR3 contains 14 residues. Germline assignment: CDR1 SGHRS and CDR2 YFSETQ. The ends lost 3 bases at V and 6 bases at J; junction bases unmatched: 7. The CDR3 DNA sequence: TGCGCCAGCAGCTCGGACAGGGTCATTGCTGAAGCTTTCTTT. Amino acids: CASSSDRVIAEAFF.

The chain couples TRBV5-1 to TRBJ1-1; 9 nucleotides agree with TRBD1. Germline CDR1 is SGHRS and CDR2 is YFSETQ. The CDR3 is made up of 14 amino acids. V trimming: 0 bases; J trimming: 5 bases; junction bases outside the gene matches: 2. CDR3 amino acids: CASSLGTGVTEAFF. In DNA form, the CDR3 reads TGCGCCAGCAGCTTGGGGACAGGGGTGACTGAAGCTTTCTTT.

This sequence joins TRBV5-1 and TRBJ1-6; TRBD1 agrees at 8 bases. Germline trimming cut 2 bases from V and 8 bases from J; bases unmatched to any gene: 6. The CDR3 consists of 15 residues. In germline, CDR1 is SGHRS, CDR2 YFSETQ. CDR3 sequence reads: CASSLRTGMDSPLHF. CDR3 sequence (DNA): TGCGCCAGCAGCTTAAGGACAGGGATGGATTCACCCCTCCACTTT. The full variable domain, completed using reference TRBV5-1 and TRBJ1-6, is KAGVTQTPRYLIKTRGQQVTLSCSPISGHRSVSWYQQTPGQGLQFLFEYFSETQRNKGNFPGRFSGRQFSNSRSEMNVSTLELGDSALYLCASSLRTGMDSPLHFGNGTRLTVT.

The chain joins TRBV2 to TRBJ1-5; the D is unclear. The CDR3 sequence is 13 residues long. Germline V gives CDR1 SNHLY, CDR2 FYNNEI. V was trimmed by 3 bases and J by 5 bases, leaving 8 bases between them. CDR3 protein: CASSEEGDQPQHF. CDR3 nucleotides: TGTGCCAGCAGTGAGGAGGGCGATCAGCCCCAGCATTTT.

The chain carries TRBV6-2 or TRBV6-3 and TRBJ2-1; 7 nucleotides agree with TRBD2. This CDR3 has 13 amino acids. V shed 0 bases and J 9 bases; nucleotides not matched to a gene: 2. Germline V CDR1 and CDR2: MNHEY, SVGEGT. CDR3 sequence reads: CASSYSRLAEQFF. The CDR3 nucleotides are TGTGCCAGCAGTTACTCCCGACTAGCTGAGCAGTTCTTC.

The CDR3 reads CASSLPFQGLDYGYTF. The CDR3 DNA is TGTGCCAGCAGCTTACCCTTCCAGGGTCTGGACTATGGCTACACCTTC. The gene calls are TRBV7-9 and TRBJ1-2; D is possibly TRBD1 (5 bases). Germline loops: CDR1 SEHNR, CDR2 FQNEAQ (reference sequence). The CDR3 is 16 amino acids. V lost 2 bases and J 3 bases, leaving 16 bases between the germline ends.

The CDR3: CASSLWSGQGGEQYF. Written as DNA, the CDR3 is TGTGCCAGCAGCTTATGGTCGGGACAGGGTGGCGAGCAGTACTTC. V is TRBV7-2 and J is TRBJ2-7; 9 bases line up with TRBD1. The junction had 8 bases not matched to a gene; V was cut back by 2 bases and J by 6 bases. Germline V lookup: CDR1 SGHTA, CDR2 FQGNSA. The CDR3 extends over 15 amino acids.

This rearrangement joins TRBV5-1 to TRBJ1-1, with D possibly matching TRBD1 (5 bases). This CDR3 spans 14 amino acids. Germline CDR1 reads SGHRS; CDR2 reads YFSETQ. V was cut by 4 bases and J by 1 base, with 11 bases left in between. DNA for the CDR3: TGCGCCAGCAGCATCCAGACAGAGAACACTGAAGCTTTCTTT. It translates to CASSIQTENTEAFF.

V and J are TRBV28 and TRBJ1-2; D is perhaps TRBD1 (5 bases). Germline CDR1 and CDR2: MDHEN and SYDVKM. V lost 4 bases and J lost 4, with 10 bases in between. The CDR3 is made up of 13 amino acids. CDR3 in DNA: TGTGCCAGCAGTTCCAGGGTTACCTATGGCTACACCTTC. It translates to CASSSRVTYGYTF.

The chain uses TRBV7-3 and TRBJ2-1; D is unclear. Trimming stripped 3 bases from V and 8 bases from J, with 14 bases between. CDR1 is SGHTA, CDR2 FQGTGA, per germline. This CDR3 is built from 14 residues. CDR3 region: CASSLMGNGDEQFF. For the CDR3, the DNA is TGTGCCAGCAGCTTGATGGGTAATGGAGATGAGCAGTTCTTC.

CDR3: CAISANPGTSHTQYF. The CDR3 DNA follows: TGTGCCATCAGTGCGAACCCGGGAACCAGTCATACGCAGTATTTT. The chain joins TRBV10-3 to TRBJ2-3; D might be TRBD2 (5 bases). Germline CDR1 ENHRY, CDR2 SYGVKD. Trimming took 4 bases from V and 7 from J, leaving 18 bases between them. CDR3 length: 15 amino acids.

V gene TRBV6-5 combines with J gene TRBJ1-4; 10 bases agree with TRBD1. The CDR3 contains 15 residues. The V gene end was trimmed by 1 base and the J gene end by 7 bases; junction bases not matched to a gene: 3. Germline values: CDR1 MNHEY, CDR2 SVGAGI. The CDR3 DNA sequence: TGTGCCAGCAGTTACTTGGGACAGGGGATTGAAAAACTGTTTTTT. Its protein product is CASSYLGQGIEKLFF.

This sequence joins TRBV28 and TRBJ2-3; no definite D call. Deletions cut 5 bases from V and 6 bases from J, with 9 bases between. Germline V gene lookup returns CDR1 MDHEN and CDR2 SYDVKM. This CDR3 is built from 12 residues. The CDR3 loop is CASSPGWDTQYF. The CDR3 coding sequence is TGTGCCAGCAGTCCAGGATGGGATACGCAGTATTTT.

This clone has just one count. V is TRBV3-1 (or the pseudogene TRBV3-2) and J is TRBJ1-3, with 8 bases that match TRBD1. There are 15 residues in the CDR3. V gave up 4 bases and J gave up 4 bases; unmatched junction bases: 6. Germline lookup yields CDR1 LGHDT and CDR2 YNNKEL (reference sequence). CDR3 sequence reads: CASSPETGVGNTIYF. The CDR3 DNA reads TGTGCCAGCAGCCCCGAGACAGGGGTCGGAAACACCATATATTTT.

The V gene is TRBV6-6, the J gene TRBJ1-1, with unresolved D. Trimming shortened V by 6 bases and J by 7 bases, and 18 bases separated the two germline ends. CDR1 and CDR2 from the germline V gene are MNHNY and SVGAGI (reference sequence). This CDR3 comprises 14 residues. The CDR3 nucleotides read TGTGCCAGCAGACTACCGGGAACCCGGCTTGAAGCTTTCTTT. Translating it yields CASRLPGTRLEAFF.

This clone was seen only once. V is TRBV7-2 and J is TRBJ2-2; a weak D match, TRBD2 (6 bases). The CDR3 loop spans 16 amino acids. Germline loops: CDR1 SGHTA, CDR2 FQGNSA. The V end lost 1 base, the J end lost 5 bases, and 14 bases lay between the germline ends. The CDR3, as DNA: TGTGCCAGCAGCTTAGTGGGGGGTCCCTCGACCGGGGAGCTGTTTTTT. Amino acids: CASSLVGGPSTGELFF.